This T cell receptor (beta chain) stems from a study of cytomegalovirus exposure and HLA in healthy donors. Study outcomes and limitations: The tendency of first-cohort TCR clusters to co-occur in the roughly 130 validation repertoires was the finding of a later analysis.

About this clone itself: Its antigen is still unknown.

Method: immunoSEQ multiplex PCR; TCRdb's copy keeps in-frame clones and lacks some. The table records 170,000 or so clones, 85% of them present only once. Germline-derived CDR1 and CDR2 are MNHNS and SASEGT. The CDR3 runs 13 residues. V lost 2 bases, J lost 4 bases, and 8 bases lay in between. The clonotype comes from a man aged 18 to 29 in good health and CMV-seropositive. The chain employs TRBV6-1 and TRBJ1-2; TRBD1 might be the D (6 bases). Sequenced material: PBMCs. CDR3 in amino acids: CASSESQGYGYTF. Written as DNA, the CDR3 is TGTGCCAGCAGTGAATCACAGGGCTATGGCTACACCTTC.